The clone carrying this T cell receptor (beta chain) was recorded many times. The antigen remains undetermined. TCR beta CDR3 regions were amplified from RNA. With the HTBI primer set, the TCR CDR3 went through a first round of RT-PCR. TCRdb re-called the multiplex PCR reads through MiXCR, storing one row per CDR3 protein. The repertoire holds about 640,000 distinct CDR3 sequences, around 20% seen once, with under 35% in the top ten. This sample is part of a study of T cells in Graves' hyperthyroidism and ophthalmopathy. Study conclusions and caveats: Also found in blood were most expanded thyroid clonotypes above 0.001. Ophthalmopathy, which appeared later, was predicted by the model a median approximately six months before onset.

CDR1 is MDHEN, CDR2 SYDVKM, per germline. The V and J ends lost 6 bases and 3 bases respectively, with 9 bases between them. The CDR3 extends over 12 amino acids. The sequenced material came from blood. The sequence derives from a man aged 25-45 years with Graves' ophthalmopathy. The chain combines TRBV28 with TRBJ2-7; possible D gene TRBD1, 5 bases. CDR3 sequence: CASSWTLYEQYF. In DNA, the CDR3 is TGTGCCAGCAGCTGGACACTCTACGAGCAGTACTTC.